Following are 11 T cell receptor beta chains from one sample sequenced in a study of CD8+CD57+ T cells in acquired aplastic anemia (dated by TCRdb to between 2017 and 2018). Sequencer: Illumina HiSeq 2000. TCR beta VDJ combination and CDR3 sequence profiling used genomic DNA as the template. TCRdb trimmed public reads at Q25 via fastp, called clones via MiXCR and kept in-frame beta chains. Identical CDR3 protein sequences are pooled into one entry, listed with their most common genes and DNA. Counted in this sample were some 220,000 distinct CDR3 sequences; about 37% of them appeared once. 0.95% to 1.2% of the sample is in the top ten clones. Sequenced sample: sorted CD4+, CD8+, or CD8+CD57+ T cells (not recorded which) from PBMCs. The receptors come from a human donor in good health, serving as a control.

This chain connects TRBV10-3 to TRBJ2-5; no clear D gene. CDR1 is ENHRY, CDR2 SYGVKD, per germline. V lost 3 bases to trimming and J lost 5 bases, with 10 bases between them. The CDR3 is 13 residues long. The CDR3 region is CAISDHTGETQYF. CDR3 bases: TGTGCCATCAGTGACCACACCGGGGAGACCCAGTACTTC.

This clonotype was observed many times. This chain joins TRBV4-1 and TRBJ1-6; 8 nucleotides align to TRBD1. With V trimmed by 2 bases and J by 5 bases, 2 bases remained unmatched. Germline-derived CDR1 and CDR2 are MGHRA and YSYEKL. CDR3 size: 15 residues. CDR3 sequence reads: CASSQTGQDNSPLHF. The CDR3, as DNA: TGCGCCAGCAGCCAAACGGGACAGGATAATTCACCCCTCCACTTT.

This clonotype was counted many times. The chain uses TRBV5-5 and TRBJ1-2; a possible D gene is TRBD1 (6 bases). The CDR3 runs to 16 residues. The V gene's germline CDR1 is SGHKS and CDR2 YYEKEE (reference sequence). Trimming removed 4 bases from V and 3 bases from J, with 19 bases in between. CDR3 sequence (DNA): TGTGCCAGCAGCCATAACCAACAGGGAGACTACTATGGCTACACCTTC. Its translation: CASSHNQQGDYYGYTF.

This chain uses TRBV5-6 with TRBJ2-5, with 12 bases identical to TRBD1. CDR1 and CDR2 (germline): SGHDT, YYEEEE. V shed 3 bases, J shed 7 bases, and the junction held 4 bases outside the gene matches. This CDR3 is built from 14 residues. As DNA, the CDR3 is TGTGCCAGCAGCTCGGGACAGGGGGCGGGGACCCAGTACTTC. This gives the protein CASSSGQGAGTQYF. Variable domain in full (rest from reference TRBV5-6 and TRBJ2-5): DAGVTQSPTHLIKTRGQQVTLRCSPKSGHDTVSWYQQALGQGPQFIFQYYEEEERQRGNFPDRFSGHQFPNYSSELNVNALLLGDSALYLCASSSGQGAGTQYFGPGTRLLVL.

Comments on this clonotype: An end of the junction differs from the germline gene, which may be a read error. The V and J genes are TRBV6-2 or TRBV6-3 and TRBJ2-1; TRBD2 might be the D (6 bases). The CDR3 runs 15 residues. The germline V gene encodes CDR1 MNHEY and CDR2 SVGEGT. The CDR3 coding sequence is TGTGCCAGCAGACTGACTAGAGAGACCTACAATGAGCAGTCCTTC. Its protein is CASRLTRETYNEQSF.

About this clonotype: The junction shows a germline mismatch at one end, possibly a read error. The chain is built from TRBV19 and TRBJ2-7; 9 bases are shared with TRBD2. The germline gives CDR1 LNHDA, CDR2 SQIVND (reference sequence). The CDR3 runs 16 residues. CDR3 nucleotide sequence: TGTGCCAGCAGTGGGGCCACAGGGACTAGCTCCTACGAGCAGTGCTTC. It specifies CASSGATGTSSYEQCF.

This clonotype was seen many times. The gene calls are TRBV9 and TRBJ1-2; D gene ambiguous. The CDR3 covers 16 residues. V was clipped by 1 base and J by 5 bases, with 18 bases between them. CDR1 is SGDLS, CDR2 YYNGEE, per germline. The CDR3 nucleotides are TGTGCCAGCAGCGTAAGGAGCAGCGGCGCCACGTATGGCTACACCTTC. It specifies CASSVRSSGATYGYTF.

A note on this clonotype: A clone one base away is much larger, so this may be a read error. J is TRBJ1-6 and V is TRBV5-1; D may be TRBD1 (6 bases). Trimming cost V 4 bases and J 7 bases, with 21 bases left between them. The CDR3 sequence is 17 residues long. Germline V gene sequence: CDR1 SGHRS, CDR2 YFSETQ. CDR3 sequence: CASSLRGTPEPNSPLHF. DNA of the CDR3: TGCGCCAGCAGCCTACGCGGGACACCAGAACCGAATTCACCCCTCCACTTT.

This clonotype has only a few counts. The CDR3 carries no conserved terminal phenylalanine or tryptophan, so it likely arises from a read error. This chain links TRBV27 with TRBJ1-5; D gene ambiguous. The germline V gene encodes CDR1 MNHEY and CDR2 SMNVEV (reference sequence). The CDR3 has 13 residues. V was trimmed by 2 bases and J by 2 bases, leaving 4 bases between them. The CDR3 DNA follows: TGTGCCAGCAGTTTACAGGGCAATCAGCCCCAGCATTCT. Protein: CASSLQGNQPQHS.

Comment on this clonotype: An end of the junction does not agree with germline; a read error may underlie this. The rearrangement joins TRBV7-2 to TRBJ1-2; D not certain. The germline gives CDR1 SGHTA, CDR2 FQGNSA. This CDR3 is built from 12 residues. The CDR3 DNA reads as TGTGCCAGCAGCTTGAGAAGCTATGGCTGCACCTTC. Its translation: CASSLRSYGCTF.

The V and J genes are TRBV5-1 and TRBJ2-3, with 7 bases lining up with TRBD1. This CDR3 is 18 amino acids long. V lost 4 bases to trimming and J lost 6 bases; unmatched junction nucleotides: 20. Germline V lookup: CDR1 SGHRS, CDR2 YFSETQ. CDR3 in DNA: TGCGCCAGCAGCCCACTCCCCGTCCCGGGACAGAGGGGTGATACGCAGTATTTT. Its protein product is CASSPLPVPGQRGDTQYF.